The next 6 T cell receptor beta chains were all read from a single sample in a study of CD8 T cells in Susac syndrome. About 0.45 to 1 ug RNA was reverse transcribed with random hexamers. One entry per CDR3 protein results from TCRdb running MiXCR on the immunoSEQ multiplex PCR reads. The repertoire holds about 290,000 distinct CDR3 sequences, with approximately 85% as singletons. The sequencing sample was made of CD8+ T cells from PBMCs. All receptors derive from a human donor with multiple sclerosis.

V gene TRBV19 combines with J gene TRBJ2-6; 8 nucleotides align to TRBD2. Germline V gene data show CDR1 as LNHDA and CDR2 as SQIVND (reference sequence). The CDR3 is 19 residues long. V lost 2 bases to trimming and J lost 3 bases; unmatched junction nucleotides: 12. Here the CDR3 reads CASSIPEGAGVSGANVLTF. CDR3 DNA sequence: TGTGCCAGTAGTATACCCGAGGGAGCGGGAGTAAGTGGGGCCAACGTCCTGACTTTC.

V gene TRBV25-1 combines with J gene TRBJ2-5; D not certain. Germline-derived CDR1 and CDR2 are MGHDK and SYGVNS. V was cut by 1 base and J by 7 bases, with 4 bases left in between. The CDR3 totals 11 residues. Here the CDR3 DNA reads TGTGCCAGCAGTGAATCGGTGACCCAGTACTTC. It encodes CASSESVTQYF.

CDR3 loop: CASSLWGYDTEAFF. The DNA for the CDR3 is TGTGCCAGCAGTTTATGGGGGTATGACACTGAAGCTTTCTTT. The chain links TRBV28 to TRBJ1-1; D is undetermined. Deletions cut 0 bases from V and 3 bases from J, with 8 bases between. Germline CDR1 and CDR2: MDHEN and SYDVKM. The CDR3 covers 14 residues.

The chain uses TRBV3-1 and TRBJ1-1; D perhaps matches TRBD1 (6 bases). V lost 2 bases, J lost 3 bases, and 25 bases lay in between. Germline-derived CDR1 and CDR2 are LGHDT and YNNKEL (reference sequence). The CDR3 runs 19 residues. The chain's CDR3 is CASSQFWGGMSEPHTEAFF. As DNA, the CDR3 is TGTGCCAGCAGCCAATTTTGGGGGGGCATGAGTGAACCTCACACTGAAGCTTTCTTT.

V gene TRBV9 combines with J gene TRBJ1-2; 8 positions match TRBD1. Germline CDR1 and CDR2: SGDLS and YYNGEE. The CDR3 has 12 amino acids. Trimming took 3 bases from V and 8 from J; bases not matched to a gene: 3. CDR3 residues: CASSGTGHGYTF. The DNA for the CDR3 is TGTGCCAGCAGCGGGACAGGGCACGGCTACACCTTC.

The chain uses TRBV5-4 and TRBJ2-2; 10 nucleotides agree with TRBD2. Germline CDR1 reads SGHNT; CDR2 reads YYREEE (reference sequence). This CDR3 has 17 amino acids. The J segment lost 7 bases and the V segment lost 0 bases, leaving 9 bases of the junction unmatched. As DNA, the CDR3 is TGTGCCAGCAGCTTGGGGAAGGAGCGGGAGGGCCTCGGGGAGCTGTTTTTT. This sequence encodes CASSLGKEREGLGELFF.